Presented here are 13 T cell receptor beta chains from one specimen sequenced in a study of OX40 agonist ivuxolimab in advanced cancers. TCRdb's table, derived via immunoSEQ multiplex PCR, lists solely in-frame clones and lacks some. The table lists just under 65,000 clones, 80% to 90% of them singletons. Sequences were derived from CD4+ or CD8+ T cells sorted from blood, sampled in a trial of the OX40 agonist ivuxolimab. These receptors were obtained from an adult with an advanced solid tumor such as melanoma, head and neck, liver or kidney cancer.

The chain carries TRBV7-8 and TRBJ1-4, with D possibly TRBD1 on 6 matching bases. This CDR3 has 15 amino acids. The ends were cut back, 4 bases at V and 5 bases at J, with 14 bases in the middle. In germline, CDR1 is SGHVS, CDR2 FQNEAQ. Written as DNA, the CDR3 is TGTGCCAGCAGCTCTACAGGGAGAAAGAATGAAAAACTGTTTTTT. Its translation: CASSSTGRKNEKLFF.

The genes are TRBV5-4 and TRBJ2-7; TRBD2 might be the D (6 bases). V was shortened by 0 bases and J by 3 bases, with 10 bases between the two germline ends. Germline CDR1 and CDR2: SGHNT and YYREEE (reference sequence). This CDR3 comprises 14 residues. The CDR3 DNA reads TGTGCCAGCAGCTTGGCCGGAGGGATCTACGAGCAGTACTTC. Protein: CASSLAGGIYEQYF.

The V gene is TRBV2, the J gene TRBJ2-1; TRBD1 matches at 7 bases. The CDR3 runs 14 residues. Germline V CDR1 and CDR2: SNHLY, FYNNEI. Trimming took 3 bases from V and 9 from J; bases not matched to a gene: 8. CDR3 DNA sequence: TGTGCCAGCAGTGATATGGGCAGGGGGACTGAGCAGTTCTTC. Protein sequence: CASSDMGRGTEQFF.

This chain links TRBV2 with TRBJ2-7; maybe TRBD1 (6 bases). Germline CDR1 and CDR2: SNHLY and FYNNEI. V was cut by 6 bases and J by 4 bases, with 16 bases left in between. The CDR3 has 14 residues. CDR3 amino acids: CASRGETGPYEQYF. The CDR3 nucleotides are TGTGCCAGCAGGGGGGAGACAGGACCATACGAGCAGTACTTC.

The chain links TRBV5-1 to TRBJ2-2; D might be TRBD2 (6 bases). The CDR3 totals 16 residues. Germline CDR1 SGHRS, CDR2 YFSETQ. V lost 0 bases, J lost 0 bases, and 9 bases lay in between. The CDR3 protein is CASSLVGGTNTGELFF. The DNA for the CDR3 is TGCGCCAGCAGCTTGGTTGGCGGGACGAACACCGGGGAGCTGTTTTTT.

The V gene is TRBV11-2, the J gene TRBJ2-7, with D tentatively TRBD1 or TRBD2 (5 bases each). This CDR3 is built from 12 residues. In germline, CDR1 is SGHAT, CDR2 FQNNGV. Trimming stripped 5 bases from V and 6 bases from J, with 11 bases between. The CDR3 spells CASSMGRSEQYF. The DNA for the CDR3 is TGTGCCAGCAGCATGGGACGCTCCGAGCAGTACTTC. Using reference TRBV11-2 and TRBJ2-7 for the parts outside the CDR3, the full variable domain is EAGVAQSPRYKIIEKRQSVAFWCNPISGHATLYWYQQILGQGPKLLIQFQNNGVVDDSQLPKDRFSAERLKGVDSTLKIQPAKLEDSAVYLCASSMGRSEQYFGPGTRLTVT.

In DNA form, the CDR3 reads TGTGCCAGCAGCCGACAGGTCTACGAGCAGTACTTC. Translation gives CASSRQVYEQYF. V gene TRBV2 combines with J gene TRBJ2-7; D is perhaps TRBD1 (6 bases). CDR1 and CDR2 from the germline V gene are SNHLY and FYNNEI. Trimming took 6 bases from V and 3 from J, leaving 9 bases between them. The CDR3 is 12 amino acids.

This sequence joins TRBV6-5 and TRBJ1-5, with a tentative D call TRBD1 (5 bases). V lost 4 bases to trimming and J lost 3 bases, with 13 bases between them. The V gene's germline CDR1 is MNHEY and CDR2 SVGAGI. The CDR3 is 15 amino acids. CDR3 in amino acids: CASSSHRGPNQPQHF. Here the CDR3 DNA reads TGTGCCAGCAGTTCCCACCGGGGCCCCAATCAGCCCCAGCATTTT.

This clone was observed a handful of times. In DNA, the CDR3 is TGTGCCAGCAGCTTAGGGGTAGCGGGAGAAGTAGGAGAGACCCAGTACTTC. Its translation is CASSLGVAGEVGETQYF. The chain uses TRBV7-9 and TRBJ2-5, with 9 bases matching TRBD2. CDR3 length equals 17 residues. V shed 1 base, J shed 4 bases, and the junction held 10 bases outside the gene matches. Germline-derived CDR1 and CDR2 are SEHNR and FQNEAQ (reference sequence).

This sequence joins TRBV6-5 and TRBJ1-2; a possible D gene is TRBD1 (6 bases). Germline V lookup: CDR1 MNHEY, CDR2 SVGAGI. The CDR3 sequence is 14 residues long. Deletions cut 2 bases from V and 4 bases from J, with 11 bases between. CDR3 bases: TGTGCCAGCAGTTACCGCGACAGGTTCTATGGCTACACCTTC. This sequence encodes CASSYRDRFYGYTF.

J is TRBJ2-3 and V is TRBV5-1; TRBD2 aligns across 10 bases. Trimming at V came to 4 bases and at J to 6 bases, leaving 11 bases not matched to a gene. CDR3 length equals 16 residues. Looked up from germline, CDR1 is SGHRS and CDR2 is YFSETQ. DNA for the CDR3: TGCGCCAGCAGCGGAGGACTAGCGGAGGGAGCCGATACGCAGTATTTT. Residues: CASSGGLAEGADTQYF.

This clone was detected once. CDR3 in DNA: TGCGCCAGCAGCCAAGCGTCGGGACCGCAGAACACTGAAGCTTTCTTT. It translates to CASSQASGPQNTEAFF. The chain combines TRBV4-3 with TRBJ1-1; D possibly corresponds to TRBD1 (5 bases). V gave up 1 base and J gave up 1 base, with 13 bases separating them. CDR3 length equals 16 residues. The germline V gene has CDR1 LGHNA and CDR2 YSLEER.

The V and J genes are TRBV25-1 and TRBJ1-2; TRBD1 aligns across 10 bases. The CDR3 spans 15 residues. V was clipped by 4 bases and J by 3 bases; unmatched bases: 5. Germline V CDR1 and CDR2: MGHDK, SYGVNS. As DNA, the CDR3 is TGTGCCAGCAGTGGATTAGGACAGGGGGACTATGGCTACACCTTC. Its protein product is CASSGLGQGDYGYTF.